What follows are 10 T cell receptor beta chains derived from one specimen sequenced in a study of early T cells in non-severe SARS-CoV-2 infection. In TCRdb, the 5' RACE reads were re-called with MiXCR into one record per CDR3 protein. The sample lists more than 70,000 distinct CDR3 sequences, approximately 14% occurring once. The sequenced sample was whole blood. These TCRs come from an adult who was a healthcare worker with PCR-confirmed SARS-CoV-2 infection or an uninfected control (not recorded which).

This clonotype showed up just a few times. The chain is built from TRBV20-1 and TRBJ1-1; maybe TRBD1 (5 bases). Germline CDR1 and CDR2: DFQATT and SNEGSKA (reference sequence). Trimming removed 3 bases at V and 3 bases at J, with 8 bases between. The CDR3 is 12 amino acids. CDR3 DNA: TGCAGTGCTAGCGGGGGGGACACTGAAGCTTTCTTT. It translates to CSASGGDTEAFF.

This clonotype was detected many times. V gene TRBV27 combines with J gene TRBJ2-1; TRBD1 matches at 10 bases. Trimming removed 5 bases from V and 5 bases from J; junction bases left unmatched: 9. This CDR3 region has 16 residues. The germline CDR1 and CDR2 sequences are MNHEY and SMNVEV (reference sequence). The CDR3 sequence is CASSRDRGWVDNEQFF. Written as DNA, the CDR3 is TGTGCCAGCAGTAGGGACAGGGGCTGGGTTGACAATGAGCAGTTCTTC.

This clonotype has at least ten counts. This sequence joins TRBV20-1 and TRBJ2-3; TRBD2 agrees at 12 bases. In germline, CDR1 is DFQATT, CDR2 SNEGSKA (reference sequence). CDR3 length: 17 residues. Trimming at V came to 0 bases and at J to 5 bases, leaving 9 bases not matched to a gene. Here the CDR3 reads CSARETKTSGGLDTQYF. CDR3 nucleotide sequence: TGCAGTGCTAGAGAAACGAAGACTAGCGGGGGCTTAGATACGCAGTATTTT.

This clonotype has just a few counts. J is TRBJ2-7 and V is TRBV27, with 7 positions matching TRBD2. The V gene's germline CDR1 is MNHEY and CDR2 SMNVEV (reference sequence). This CDR3 has 12 residues. J gave up 5 bases and V 5 bases, and 3 bases lay outside the gene matches. The CDR3 here is CASSPGLNEQYF. In nucleotides, the CDR3 is TGTGCCAGCAGTCCGGGACTAAACGAGCAGTACTTC.

This clonotype was picked up a small number of times. This sequence joins TRBV21-1 and TRBJ1-4. TRBV21-1 is tagged as a pseudogene. This CDR3 contains 9 residues. CDR3 residues: CASSTPTPF. CDR3 sequence (DNA): TGTGCCAGCAGCACACCTACCCCTTTT.

This clonotype was seen a handful of times. The chain combines TRBV5-6 with TRBJ2-1; 10 positions match TRBD2. CDR1 is SGHDT, CDR2 YYEEEE, per germline. The V and J ends lost 2 bases and 8 bases, in that order; junction bases with no gene match: 7. This CDR3 is 15 amino acids long. CDR3 region: CASSFRAGGPDEQFF. CDR3 in DNA: TGTGCCAGCAGCTTCAGAGCGGGGGGGCCAGATGAGCAGTTCTTC. Drawing the rest from reference TRBV5-6 and TRBJ2-1, the complete variable domain is DAGVTQSPTHLIKTRGQQVTLRCSPKSGHDTVSWYQQALGQGPQFIFQYYEEEERQRGNFPDRFSGHQFPNYSSELNVNALLLGDSALYLCASSFRAGGPDEQFFGPGTRLTVL.

Only one count was recorded for this clonotype. The V and J genes are TRBV7-9 and TRBJ1-4; D is ambiguous. Germline V gives CDR1 SEHNR, CDR2 FQNEAQ (reference sequence). The CDR3 runs to 16 residues. The ends were cut back, 2 bases at V and 2 bases at J, with 12 bases in the middle. The chain's CDR3 is CASSLSTPGTNEKLFF. The CDR3 region has the DNA TGTGCCAGCAGCTTAAGCACTCCGGGCACTAATGAAAAACTGTTTTTT.

This clonotype was found many times. The genes are TRBV29-1 and TRBJ1-3, with D maybe TRBD1 (5 bases). This CDR3 is built from 12 residues. Germline V gene sequence: CDR1 SQVTM, CDR2 ANQGSEA. V lost 7 bases and J 4 bases, leaving 11 bases between the germline ends. The CDR3 protein is CSGRDGGNTIYF. In DNA form, the CDR3 reads TGCAGCGGCCGGGACGGAGGAAACACCATATATTTT.

The chain uses TRBV20-1 and TRBJ2-2; weak D call: TRBD1 (5 bases). Germline lookup yields CDR1 DFQATT and CDR2 SNEGSKA (reference sequence). The CDR3 sequence is 16 residues long. Deletions cut 1 base from V and 6 bases from J, with 18 bases between. CDR3 nucleotide sequence: TGCAGTGCTAGAGCCTCCAGGTCCCAGGGCGCCGGGGAGCTGTTTTTT. Its translation: CSARASRSQGAGELFF.

This clonotype was seen more than once but under ten times. The V and J genes are TRBV13 and TRBJ1-5; D is uncertain. The V gene's germline CDR1 is PRHDT and CDR2 FYEKMQ (reference sequence). V was cut by 5 bases and J by 9 bases, with 14 bases left in between. This CDR3 spans 13 amino acids. The CDR3 DNA sequence: TGTGCCAGCAGCGGGGTAATCCTATCGCCCCAGCATTTT. It encodes CASSGVILSPQHF.